This T cell receptor (beta chain) was identified in a study of OX40 agonist ivuxolimab in advanced cancers. Turning to the study itself: One patient with hepatocellular carcinoma and two with cutaneous melanoma, three in all, had partial responses.

This CDR3 comprises 14 residues. Germline CDR1 and CDR2: SGHKS and YYEKEE (reference sequence). V shed 4 bases and J shed 2 bases, with 12 bases lying between them. Sequencing was performed with immunoSEQ multiplex PCR; in TCRdb, only in-frame clones are kept and a portion is missing. The sample comprises approximately 21,000 clones, 75% to 85% of which are singletons, and more than 25% rests with the top ten. This specimen was CD4+ or CD8+ T cells sorted from blood, taken in a trial of the OX40 agonist ivuxolimab. This clonotype originated in an adult with an advanced solid tumor such as melanoma, head and neck, liver or kidney cancer. The chain couples TRBV5-5 to TRBJ1-2; weak D call: TRBD1 (6 bases). The CDR3 DNA is TGTGCCAGCAGCATATTGACAGGAAACTATGGCTACACCTTC. As protein: CASSILTGNYGYTF.